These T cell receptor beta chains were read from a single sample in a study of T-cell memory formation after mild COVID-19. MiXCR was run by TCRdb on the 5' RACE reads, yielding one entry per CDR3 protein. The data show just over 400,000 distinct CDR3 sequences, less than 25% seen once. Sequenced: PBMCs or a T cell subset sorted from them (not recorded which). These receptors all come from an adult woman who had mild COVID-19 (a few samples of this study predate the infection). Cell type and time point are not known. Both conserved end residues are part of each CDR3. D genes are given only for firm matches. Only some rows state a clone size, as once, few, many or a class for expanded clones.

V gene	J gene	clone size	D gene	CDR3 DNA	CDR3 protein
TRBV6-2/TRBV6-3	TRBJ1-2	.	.	TGTGCCAGCAGCCCGACAGAGGGGCATGGCTACACCTTC	CASSPTEGHGYTF
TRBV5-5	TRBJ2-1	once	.	TGTGCCAGCAGCTCCCGACCCGACCCGGATGAGCAGTTCTTC	CASSSRPDPDEQFF
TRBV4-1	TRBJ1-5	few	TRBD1	TGCGCCAGCAGCCCCCGGGACAGTCGGGGTCAGCCCCAGCATTTT	CASSPRDSRGQPQHF
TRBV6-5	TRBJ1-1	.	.	TGTGCCAGCAGTTACACCCCGACAGCGAACACTGAAGCTTTCTTT	CASSYTPTANTEAFF
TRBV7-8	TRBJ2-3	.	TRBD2	TGTGCCAGCAGCCGAGGGGGACTAGCGGGGGTGGATACGCAGTATTTT	CASSRGGLAGVDTQYF
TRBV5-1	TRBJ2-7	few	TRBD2	TGCGCCAGCAGCTTGCAGGGACTAGCGGACTACGAGCAGTACTTC	CASSLQGLADYEQYF
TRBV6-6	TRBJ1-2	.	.	TGTGCCAGCAGTTGGGTACAGGGAATGATCTTCCCTCCGAGCTATGGCTACACCTTC	CASSWVQGMIFPPSYGYTF
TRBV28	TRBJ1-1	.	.	TGTGCCAGCAGTTTAACAGACAGCACTGAAGCTTTCTTT	CASSLTDSTEAFF
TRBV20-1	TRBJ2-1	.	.	TGCAGTGCCCATCATAAAGTCAATGAGCAGTTCTTC	CSAHHKVNEQFF
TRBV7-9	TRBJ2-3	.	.	TGTGCCAGCAGCCACCACGGGGGAAGCACAGATACGCAGTATTTT	CASSHHGGSTDTQYF
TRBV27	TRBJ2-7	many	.	TGTGCCAGCAGTTTGGGCAGCCCCTACGAGCAGTACTTC	CASSLGSPYEQYF